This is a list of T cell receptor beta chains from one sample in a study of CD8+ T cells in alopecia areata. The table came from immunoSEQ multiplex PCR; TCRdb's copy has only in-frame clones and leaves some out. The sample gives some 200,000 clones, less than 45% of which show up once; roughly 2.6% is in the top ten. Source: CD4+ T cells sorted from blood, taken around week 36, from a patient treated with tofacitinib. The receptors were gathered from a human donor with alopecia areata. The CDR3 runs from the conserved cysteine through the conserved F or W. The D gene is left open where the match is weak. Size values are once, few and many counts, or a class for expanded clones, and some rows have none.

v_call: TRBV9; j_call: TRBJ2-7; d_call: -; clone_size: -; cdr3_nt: TGTGCCAGCAGCGTGTCCGGGACCTCCAACTACGAGCAGTACTTC; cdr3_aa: CASSVSGTSNYEQYF
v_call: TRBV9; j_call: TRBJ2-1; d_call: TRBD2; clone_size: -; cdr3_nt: TGTGCCAGCAGCGTCGCAGGTGGGACTAGCGGTTACGGTGAGCAGTTCTTC; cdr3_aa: CASSVAGGTSGYGEQFF
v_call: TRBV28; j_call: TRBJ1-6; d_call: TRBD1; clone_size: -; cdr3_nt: TGTGCCAGCAGGGCGGGGACAGGGAATTCACCCCTCCACTTT; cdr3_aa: CASRAGTGNSPLHF
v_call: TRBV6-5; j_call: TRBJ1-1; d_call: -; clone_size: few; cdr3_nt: TGTGCCAGCAGTTACTCGGGCGAATTTTCGCGAGCTTTCTTT; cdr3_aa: CASSYSGEFSRAFF
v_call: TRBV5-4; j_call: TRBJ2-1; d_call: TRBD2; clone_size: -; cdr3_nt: TGTGCCAGCAGCTTGGCCCGAGCGGGACGTTACAATGAGCAGTTCTTC; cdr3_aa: CASSLARAGRYNEQFF
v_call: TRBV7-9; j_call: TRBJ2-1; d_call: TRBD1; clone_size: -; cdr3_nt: TGTGCCAGCAGCTTGGACAGGGTAGCCAATGAGCAGTTCTTC; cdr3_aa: CASSLDRVANEQFF
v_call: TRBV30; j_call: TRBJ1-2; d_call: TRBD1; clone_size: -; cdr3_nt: TGTGCCTGGAACCCAGGGACAGGGGGCTTTGGCTACACCTTC; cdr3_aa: CAWNPGTGGFGYTF
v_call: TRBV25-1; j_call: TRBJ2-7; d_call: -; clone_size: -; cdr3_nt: TGTGCCAGCAGTGAGATGTACGAGCAGTACTTC; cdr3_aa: CASSEMYEQYF
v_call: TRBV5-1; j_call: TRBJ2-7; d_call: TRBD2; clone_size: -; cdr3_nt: TGCGCCAGCAGCTTGGGGTTAGCGGGAGGCGAGCAGTACTTC; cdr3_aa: CASSLGLAGGEQYF
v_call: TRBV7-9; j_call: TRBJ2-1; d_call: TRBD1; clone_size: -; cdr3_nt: TGTGCCAGCATCTCGGGGACAGGCTCCTACAATGAGCAGTTCTTC; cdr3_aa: CASISGTGSYNEQFF
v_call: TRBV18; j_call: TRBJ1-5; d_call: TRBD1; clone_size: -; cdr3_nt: TGTGCCAGCTCACCCGCCACGATGGGACAGGGCTATCAGCCCCAGCATTTT; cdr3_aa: CASSPATMGQGYQPQHF
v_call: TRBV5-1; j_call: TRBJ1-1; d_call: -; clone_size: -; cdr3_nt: TGCGCCAGCAGTAAGGGAGAGGCTGAAGCTTTCTTT; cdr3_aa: CASSKGEAEAFF
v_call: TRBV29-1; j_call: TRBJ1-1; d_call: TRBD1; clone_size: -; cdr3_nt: TGCAGCGTTGGACAGGGGAACACTGAAGCTTTCTTT; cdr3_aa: CSVGQGNTEAFF
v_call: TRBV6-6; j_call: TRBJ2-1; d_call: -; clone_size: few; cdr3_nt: TGTGCCAGCTCGCGGACAGATGAACAGTTCTTC; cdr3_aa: CASSRTDEQFF
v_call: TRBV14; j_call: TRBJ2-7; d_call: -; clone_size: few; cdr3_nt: TGTGCCAGCAGCCGCCATTCACGCTACTACGAGCAGTACTTC; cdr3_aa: CASSRHSRYYEQYF
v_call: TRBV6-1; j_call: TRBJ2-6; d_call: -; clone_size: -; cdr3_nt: TGTGCCAGCAGTGGAAGCCCGGGACTGAGCTCTGGGGCCAACGTCCTGACTTTC; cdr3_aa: CASSGSPGLSSGANVLTF
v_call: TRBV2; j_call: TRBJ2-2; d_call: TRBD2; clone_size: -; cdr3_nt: TGTGCCAGCAGTCTTGGAGCGGGAGGGCCAGTCACCGGGGAGCTGTTTTTT; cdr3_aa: CASSLGAGGPVTGELFF
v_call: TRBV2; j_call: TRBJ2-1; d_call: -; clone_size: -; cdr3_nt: TGTGCCAGCACACCCCCGAAGGGCCCGAGCTCCTACAATGAGCAGTTCTTC; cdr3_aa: CASTPPKGPSSYNEQFF
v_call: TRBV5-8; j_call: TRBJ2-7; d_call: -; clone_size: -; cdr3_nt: TGTGCCAGCACCCGGGGAGATTCTAACCTCCCGTACGAGCAGTACTTC; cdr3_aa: CASTRGDSNLPYEQYF
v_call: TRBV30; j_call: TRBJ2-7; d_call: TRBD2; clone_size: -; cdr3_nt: TGTGCCTGGAGGGCCCCGGGACTAGGCTCCTACGAGCAGTACTTC; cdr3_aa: CAWRAPGLGSYEQYF
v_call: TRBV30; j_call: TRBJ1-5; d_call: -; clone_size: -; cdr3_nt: TGTGCCTGGAGTACCTGGAAAGGACAGTCAATGGATCAGCCCCAGCATTTT; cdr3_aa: CAWSTWKGQSMDQPQHF
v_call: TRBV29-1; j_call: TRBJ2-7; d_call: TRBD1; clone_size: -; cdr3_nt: TGCAGCGTGCGTGGGACAGACGAGCAGTACTTC; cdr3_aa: CSVRGTDEQYF
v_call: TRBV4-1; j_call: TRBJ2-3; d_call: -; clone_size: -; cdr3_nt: TGCGCCAGCAGCCAAGAACTAGCCGTTTCGCAGTATTTT; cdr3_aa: CASSQELAVSQYF
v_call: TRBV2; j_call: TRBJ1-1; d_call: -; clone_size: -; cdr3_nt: TGTGCCAGCAGTGAAGCCGTTCGGGCTCCCTCTGAGGCTTTCTTT; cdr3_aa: CASSEAVRAPSEAFF
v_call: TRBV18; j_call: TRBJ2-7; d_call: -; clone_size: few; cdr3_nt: TGTGCCAGCTCACCATTACAGACCTACGAGCAGTACTTC; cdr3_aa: CASSPLQTYEQYF
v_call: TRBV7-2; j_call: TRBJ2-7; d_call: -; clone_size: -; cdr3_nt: TGTGCCAGCAGCGGAGGAGACTACGCCTACGAGCAGTACTTC; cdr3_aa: CASSGGDYAYEQYF
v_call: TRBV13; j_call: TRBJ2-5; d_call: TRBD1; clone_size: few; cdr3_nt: TGTGCCAGCAGCTTTCAGGGGGTTCAGGAGACCCAGTACTTC; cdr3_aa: CASSFQGVQETQYF
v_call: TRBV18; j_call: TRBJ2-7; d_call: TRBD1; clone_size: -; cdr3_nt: TGTGCCAGCTCACCGGACAGGGAAGTATGGTACTTC; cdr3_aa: CASSPDREVWYF
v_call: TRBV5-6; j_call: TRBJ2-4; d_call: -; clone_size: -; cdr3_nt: TGTGCCAGCAGCTTGGACCGGCGGAACATTCAGTACTTC; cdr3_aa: CASSLDRRNIQYF